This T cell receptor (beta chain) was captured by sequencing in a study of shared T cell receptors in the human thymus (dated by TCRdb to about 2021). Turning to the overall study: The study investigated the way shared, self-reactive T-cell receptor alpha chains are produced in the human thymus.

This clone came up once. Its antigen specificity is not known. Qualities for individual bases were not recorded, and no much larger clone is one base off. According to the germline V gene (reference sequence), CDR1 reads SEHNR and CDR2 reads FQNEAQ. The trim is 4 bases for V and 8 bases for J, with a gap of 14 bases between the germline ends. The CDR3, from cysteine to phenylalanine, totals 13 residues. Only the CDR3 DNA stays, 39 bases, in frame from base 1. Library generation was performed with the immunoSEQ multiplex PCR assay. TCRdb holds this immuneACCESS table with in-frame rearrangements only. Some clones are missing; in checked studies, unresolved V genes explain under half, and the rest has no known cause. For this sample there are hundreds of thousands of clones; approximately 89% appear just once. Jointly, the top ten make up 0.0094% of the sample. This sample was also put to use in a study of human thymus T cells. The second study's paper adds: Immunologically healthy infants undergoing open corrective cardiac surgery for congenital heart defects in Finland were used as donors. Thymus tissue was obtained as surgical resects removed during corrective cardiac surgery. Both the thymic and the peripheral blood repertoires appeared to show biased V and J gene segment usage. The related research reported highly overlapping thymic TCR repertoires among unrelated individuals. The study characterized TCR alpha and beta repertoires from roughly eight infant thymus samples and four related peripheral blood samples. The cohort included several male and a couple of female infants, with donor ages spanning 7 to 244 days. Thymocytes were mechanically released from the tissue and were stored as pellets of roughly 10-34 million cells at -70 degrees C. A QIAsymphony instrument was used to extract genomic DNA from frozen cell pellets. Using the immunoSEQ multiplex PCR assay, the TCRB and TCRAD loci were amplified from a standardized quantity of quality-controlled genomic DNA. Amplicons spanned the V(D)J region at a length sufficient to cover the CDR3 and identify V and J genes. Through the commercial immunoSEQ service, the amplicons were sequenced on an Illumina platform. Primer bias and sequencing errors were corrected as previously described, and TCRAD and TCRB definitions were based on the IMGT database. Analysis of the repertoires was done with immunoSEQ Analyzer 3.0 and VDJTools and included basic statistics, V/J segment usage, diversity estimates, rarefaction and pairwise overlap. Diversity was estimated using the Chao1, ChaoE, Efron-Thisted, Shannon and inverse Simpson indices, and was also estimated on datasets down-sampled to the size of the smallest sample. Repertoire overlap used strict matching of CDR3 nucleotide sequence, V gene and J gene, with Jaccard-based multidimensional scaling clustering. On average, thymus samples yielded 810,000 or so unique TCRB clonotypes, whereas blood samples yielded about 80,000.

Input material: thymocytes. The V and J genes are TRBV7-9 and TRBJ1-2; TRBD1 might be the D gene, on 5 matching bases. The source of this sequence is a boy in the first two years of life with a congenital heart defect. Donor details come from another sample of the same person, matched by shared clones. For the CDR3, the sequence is CASSWASGSGYTF. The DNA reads TGTGCCAGCAGCTGGGCTTCAGGGTCCGGCTACACCTTC.